What follows are 22 T cell receptor beta chains derived from one specimen sequenced in a study of T cell responses to AZD1222 COVID-19 vaccine. TCRdb keeps only in-frame clones here, not all; method: immunoSEQ multiplex PCR. Of about 130,000 clones in the sample, about nine tenths were seen once. The source material was peripheral blood, sampled on day 0 of AZD1222 vaccination. The source is an adult in good health.

The chain employs TRBV6-5 and TRBJ2-2, with 7 nucleotides matching TRBD1. The CDR3 runs 15 residues. In germline, CDR1 is MNHEY, CDR2 SVGAGI. V lost 4 bases and J lost 7; bases outside the gene matches: 9. The CDR3 here is CASSFPPQGSGELFF. Written as DNA, the CDR3 is TGTGCCAGCAGTTTCCCGCCACAGGGGAGCGGGGAGCTGTTTTTT.

The chain links TRBV6-5 to TRBJ2-5; D might be TRBD2 (6 bases). V was shortened by 7 bases and J by 5 bases, with 14 bases between the two germline ends. The CDR3 contains 13 residues. The V gene's germline CDR1 is MNHEY and CDR2 SVGAGI. The CDR3 loop is CASKAGPEETQYF. The CDR3 coding sequence is TGTGCCAGCAAGGCGGGGCCGGAGGAGACCCAGTACTTC.

V usage is TRBV7-9 and J usage is TRBJ1-2, with 7 bases that match TRBD1. Germline V gives CDR1 SEHNR, CDR2 FQNEAQ (reference sequence). The CDR3 has 12 residues. Losses at the gene ends were 4 bases for V and 12 bases for J; bases not matched to a gene: 8. The CDR3 region is CASSWGQPEHTF. In DNA form, the CDR3 reads TGTGCCAGCAGCTGGGGACAGCCGGAACACACCTTC.

The count of this clone is one. The chain joins TRBV3-1 (or the pseudogene TRBV3-2) to TRBJ2-3; a possible D gene is TRBD2 (6 bases). Germline CDR1 is LGHDT and CDR2 is YNNKEL (reference sequence). The CDR3 sequence is 18 residues long. Trimming pared 1 base from V and 1 base from J, leaving 18 bases between. The CDR3 bases are TGTGCCAGCAGCCAAGGGCTAGCGAATCAGCTGGGCACAGATACGCAGTATTTT. This sequence encodes CASSQGLANQLGTDTQYF.

The sample holds a few counts of this clone. The chain's CDR3 is CASSPGIAEAFF. CDR3 DNA: TGTGCCAGTAGCCCAGGGATTGCTGAAGCTTTCTTT. V gene TRBV19 combines with J gene TRBJ1-1; D is possibly TRBD1 (5 bases). The CDR3 totals 12 residues. The V end lost 6 bases, the J end lost 6 bases, and 11 bases lay between the germline ends. In germline, CDR1 is LNHDA, CDR2 SQIVND (reference sequence).

This chain links TRBV7-8 with TRBJ1-6, with D unresolved. The CDR3 has 18 amino acids. The V end was cut by 5 bases, the J end by 0 bases, with 17 bases between. Germline-derived CDR1 and CDR2 are SGHVS and FQNEAQ. The CDR3 DNA reads TGTGCCAGCAGCGGCACCGAACAGATTAGCTCCTATAATTCACCCCTCCACTTT. This translates into CASSGTEQISSYNSPLHF.

The V and J genes are TRBV5-1 and TRBJ1-1; D gene ambiguous. V lost 5 bases, J lost 2 bases, and 13 bases lay in between. Germline values: CDR1 SGHRS, CDR2 YFSETQ. CDR3 size: 14 residues. For the CDR3, the DNA is TGCGCCAGCAGGAAGGGAGATTCCAACACTGAAGCTTTCTTT. Translation gives CASRKGDSNTEAFF.

The chain uses TRBV11-3 and TRBJ1-3; no firm D call. The ends were cut back, 1 base at V and 9 bases at J, with 10 bases in the middle. Germline V gene data show CDR1 as SGHNT and CDR2 as YENEEA. The CDR3 runs 13 residues. The CDR3 DNA reads TGTGCCAGCAGCTTAGCTCCGTTTGGCACCATATATTTT. Translated: CASSLAPFGTIYF. Full variable domain (missing parts from reference TRBV11-3 and TRBJ1-3): EAGVVQSPRYKIIEKKQPVAFWCNPISGHNTLYWYLQNLGQGPELLIRYENEEAVDDSQLPKDRFSAERLKGVDSTLKIQPAELGDSAVYLCASSLAPFGTIYFGEGSWLTVV.

CDR3 in amino acids: CASGDGGAPNEKLFF. The CDR3 nucleotides are TGTGCCAGCGGGGACGGGGGGGCCCCTAATGAAAAACTGTTTTTT. The chain combines TRBV6-5 with TRBJ1-4, with D maybe TRBD1 (6 bases). With 8 bases removed from V and 3 bases from J, the gap between germline ends came to 16 bases. This CDR3 is 15 amino acids long. Germline V lookup: CDR1 MNHEY, CDR2 SVGAGI.

The rearrangement uses TRBV4-1 and TRBJ2-3; tentatively, D is TRBD2 (5 bases). In germline, CDR1 is MGHRA, CDR2 YSYEKL. Trimming pared 4 bases from V and 4 bases from J, leaving 9 bases between. CDR3 length equals 13 residues. The CDR3 is CASSPEGADTQYF. CDR3 sequence (DNA): TGCGCCAGCAGCCCCGAGGGAGCAGATACGCAGTATTTT.

The V call is TRBV11-2, the J call TRBJ1-2; D is perhaps TRBD1 (5 bases). The CDR3 covers 12 residues. V shed 3 bases and J shed 7 bases, with 9 bases lying between them. Germline CDR1 is SGHAT and CDR2 is FQNNGV. CDR3 protein: CASSFSGSGYTF. CDR3 nucleotide sequence: TGTGCCAGCAGCTTCTCAGGGAGTGGCTACACCTTC.

The V and J genes are TRBV30 and TRBJ1-5; perhaps TRBD1 as D (5 bases). CDR3 length: 15 amino acids. Germline V gene sequence: CDR1 GTSNPN, CDR2 SVGIG (reference sequence). V lost 0 bases, J lost 2 bases, and 11 bases lay in between. This chain's CDR3 is CAWSVRGYGNQPQHF. DNA for the CDR3: TGTGCCTGGAGTGTAAGGGGTTACGGCAATCAGCCCCAGCATTTT.

The chain couples TRBV11-2 to TRBJ2-3, with no clear D. V was clipped by 2 bases and J by 4 bases, with 7 bases between them. CDR1 and CDR2 (germline): SGHAT, FQNNGV. This CDR3 has 13 amino acids. The CDR3 protein is CASSLTAADTQYF. The CDR3, as DNA: TGTGCCAGCAGCTTAACAGCCGCAGATACGCAGTATTTT.

This clone was counted a single time. The rearrangement uses TRBV7-9 and TRBJ2-1, with 12 nucleotides matching TRBD2. The length of the CDR3 is 17 residues. CDR1 is SEHNR and CDR2 is FQNEAQ in the germline V gene (reference sequence). With V trimmed by 5 bases and J by 0 bases, 5 bases remained unmatched. This CDR3 is CASSLELAGGSYNEQFF. The CDR3 bases are TGTGCCAGCAGCCTAGAACTAGCGGGGGGCTCCTACAATGAGCAGTTCTTC.

The chain joins TRBV2 to TRBJ1-3; TRBD1 is a possible D gene (5 bases). The CDR3 is 15 amino acids. The germline CDR1 and CDR2 sequences are SNHLY and FYNNEI. V lost 3 bases to trimming and J lost 0 bases, with 9 bases between them. DNA of the CDR3: TGTGCCAGCAGTGATGCAGGGATCTCTGGAAACACCATATATTTT. Its translation is CASSDAGISGNTIYF. Complete variable domain (other parts from reference TRBV2 and TRBJ1-3): EPEVTQTPSHQVTQMGQEVILRCVPISNHLYFYWYRQILGQKVEFLVSFYNNEISEKSEIFDDQFSVERPDGSNFTLKIRSTKLEDSAMYFCASSDAGISGNTIYFGEGSWLTVV.

V gene TRBV5-6 combines with J gene TRBJ2-1, with a weak D call TRBD2 (5 bases). The CDR3 consists of 16 residues. Trimming removed 0 bases from V and 4 bases from J, with 14 bases in between. The germline gives CDR1 SGHDT, CDR2 YYEEEE. The DNA for the CDR3 is TGTGCCAGCAGCTTGGGGTGGCAGCCGGGGTACAATGAGCAGTTCTTC. This sequence encodes CASSLGWQPGYNEQFF.

This rearrangement joins TRBV28 to TRBJ1-5, with TRBD1 identical over 7 bases. CDR3 length equals 15 residues. CDR1 is MDHEN and CDR2 is SYDVKM in the germline V gene. Trimming removed 3 bases from V and 5 bases from J; junction bases left unmatched: 7. The CDR3 is CASSLEQGTHQPQHF. The CDR3 DNA is TGTGCCAGCAGTTTGGAACAGGGGACGCATCAGCCCCAGCATTTT.

The rearrangement links TRBV6-2 or TRBV6-3 to TRBJ1-5, with TRBD1 identical over 7 bases. Unmatched junction bases numbered 11, after V lost 1 base and J lost 5 bases. CDR3 length equals 17 residues. Germline CDR1 reads MNHEY; CDR2 reads SVGEGT. This CDR3 reads CASSYLIRTGKHQPQHF. DNA of the CDR3: TGTGCCAGCAGTTACTTAATAAGGACAGGTAAACATCAGCCCCAGCATTTT.

The gene calls are TRBV6-5 and TRBJ2-5; D is unresolved. V was shortened by 6 bases and J by 5 bases, with 7 bases between the two germline ends. The germline V gene encodes CDR1 MNHEY and CDR2 SVGAGI. This CDR3 is built from 11 residues. Here the CDR3 DNA reads TGTGCCAGCAGCATTTTCGAGACCCAGTACTTC. Translation: CASSIFETQYF.

CDR3 nucleotide sequence: TGTGCCAGCCGGGACAGGGGGGTTCAGCCCCAGCATTTT. This sequence encodes CASRDRGVQPQHF. The chain couples TRBV28 to TRBJ1-5; 11 bases are shared with TRBD1. The V gene's germline CDR1 is MDHEN and CDR2 SYDVKM. The CDR3 covers 13 residues. J lost 6 bases, V lost 8 bases, and 3 bases had no gene match.

The chain carries TRBV5-1 and TRBJ2-3, with 9 bases aligning to TRBD2. V lost 0 bases and J lost 1; bases outside the gene matches: 0. Germline V gives CDR1 SGHRS, CDR2 YFSETQ. This CDR3 has 15 residues. This CDR3 is CASSLGLAGTDTQYF. CDR3 nucleotides: TGCGCCAGCAGCTTGGGACTAGCGGGCACAGATACGCAGTATTTT. Filled out from reference TRBV5-1 and TRBJ2-3, the complete variable domain reads KAGVTQTPRYLIKTRGQQVTLSCSPISGHRSVSWYQQTPGQGLQFLFEYFSETQRNKGNFPGRFSGRQFSNSRSEMNVSTLELGDSALYLCASSLGLAGTDTQYFGPGTRLTVL.

In DNA, the CDR3 is TGTGCCAGCAGCCCTTCAGGGATTGGGGACTATGGCTACACCTTC. Translated, it gives CASSPSGIGDYGYTF. The chain recombines TRBV7-3 with TRBJ1-2, with D possibly being TRBD1 (5 bases). V was pared by 5 bases and J by 3 bases, with 16 bases between. Germline V gene data show CDR1 as SGHTA and CDR2 as FQGTGA. The length of the CDR3 is 15 residues.